This paragraph reports one T cell receptor beta chain. This entry belongs to a study of shared clonotypes between healthy human individuals. Profiling relied on immunoSEQ multiplex PCR, and the TCRdb table lists in-frame clones only, not all of them. The sample contains roughly 1,500,000 clones, around 98% of which appear only once. From germline, CDR1 is SNHLY and CDR2 FYNNEI. Trimming stripped 6 bases from V and 4 bases from J, with 12 bases between. This CDR3 comprises 13 residues. Sequenced sample: naive CD4+ T cells sorted from blood. Subset meaning: CD45RA+ positively selected. This sequence originates from a young man in good health. This chain links TRBV2 with TRBJ1-1; unclear D gene. The CDR3 region has the DNA TGTGCCAGCAGGTACGGTCGGGGCACTGAAGCTTTCTTT. Its translation is CASRYGRGTEAFF.